What follows is one TCR beta chain and its context. Its specificity is unknown. This sample is part of a study of T cell responses to AZD1222 COVID-19 vaccine. Study outcomes and limitations: Most donors were white British, females outnumbered males, and clonal diversity was possibly underestimated. Mapped onto spike, vaccine-associated CD4 TCRs spanned it and were dominant at 160-218 and 743-854. At study baseline, merely several AZD1222 recipients were seropositive.

Sequenced by immunoSEQ multiplex PCR; TCRdb stores in-frame clones only, minus some. The sample lists tens of thousands of clones; 65% to 85% were seen once. CDR1 and CDR2 (germline): SGHTA, FQGNSA. With V trimmed by 5 bases and J by 1 base, 14 bases remained unmatched. This CDR3 has 18 amino acids. The chain employs TRBV7-2 and TRBJ2-1; 7 bases are a match to TRBD2. Sequences were derived from peripheral blood, sampled 28 days after the second AZD1222 dose. The receptor was isolated from an adult who received the AZD1222 COVID-19 vaccine. CDR3 residues: CASSQGEGRGLSYNEQFF. Here the CDR3 DNA reads TGTGCCAGCAGCCAAGGGGAGGGAAGAGGGCTATCCTACAATGAGCAGTTCTTC. Using reference TRBV7-2 and TRBJ2-1 for the parts outside the CDR3, the full variable domain is GAGVSQSPSNKVTEKGKDVELRCDPISGHTALYWYRQSLGQGLEFLIYFQGNSAPDKSGLPSDRFSAERTGGSVSTLTIQRTQQEDSAVYLCASSQGEGRGLSYNEQFFGPGTRLTVL.